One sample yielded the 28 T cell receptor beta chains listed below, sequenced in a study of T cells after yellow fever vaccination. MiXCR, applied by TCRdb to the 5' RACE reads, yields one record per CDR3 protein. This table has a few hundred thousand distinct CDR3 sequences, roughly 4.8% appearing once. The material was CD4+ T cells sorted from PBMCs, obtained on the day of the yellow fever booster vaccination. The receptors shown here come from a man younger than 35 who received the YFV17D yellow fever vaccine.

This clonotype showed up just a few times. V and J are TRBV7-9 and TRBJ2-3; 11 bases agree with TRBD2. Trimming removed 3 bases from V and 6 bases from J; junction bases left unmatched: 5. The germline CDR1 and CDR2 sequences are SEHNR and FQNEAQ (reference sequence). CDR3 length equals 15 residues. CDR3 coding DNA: TGTGCCAGCAGCTTCTGGACTAGCGGGTCGGATACGCAGTATTTT. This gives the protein CASSFWTSGSDTQYF.

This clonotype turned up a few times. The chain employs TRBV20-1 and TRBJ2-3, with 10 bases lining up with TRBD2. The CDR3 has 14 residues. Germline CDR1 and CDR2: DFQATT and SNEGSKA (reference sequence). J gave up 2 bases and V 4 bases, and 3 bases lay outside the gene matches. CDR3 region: CSANSGGYTDTQYF. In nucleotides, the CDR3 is TGCAGTGCTAATAGCGGGGGGTACACAGATACGCAGTATTTT.

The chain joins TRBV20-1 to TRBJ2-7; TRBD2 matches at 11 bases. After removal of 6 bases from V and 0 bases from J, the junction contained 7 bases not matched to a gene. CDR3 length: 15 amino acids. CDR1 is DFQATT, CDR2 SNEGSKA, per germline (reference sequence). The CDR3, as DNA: TGCAGTGCCACCACTAGCGGGGGAACCTCCTACGAGCAGTACTTC. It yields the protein CSATTSGGTSYEQYF.

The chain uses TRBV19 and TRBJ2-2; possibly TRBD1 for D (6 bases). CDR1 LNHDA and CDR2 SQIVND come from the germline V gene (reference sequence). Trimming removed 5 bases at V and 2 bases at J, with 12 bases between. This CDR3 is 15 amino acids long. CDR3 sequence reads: CASSAGTLNTGELFF. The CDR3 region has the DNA TGTGCCAGTAGTGCCGGGACACTAAACACCGGGGAGCTGTTTTTT. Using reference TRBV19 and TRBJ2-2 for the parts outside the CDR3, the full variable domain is DGGITQSPKYLFRKEGQNVTLSCEQNLNHDAMYWYRQDPGQGLRLIYYSQIVNDFQKGDIAEGYSVSREKKESFPLTVTSAQKNPTAFYLCASSAGTLNTGELFFGEGSRLTVL.

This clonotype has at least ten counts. The CDR3 DNA reads as TGCGCCAGCAGCTCGGGACTAGCGGCGAATGAGCAGTTCTTC. It yields the protein CASSSGLAANEQFF. The rearrangement joins TRBV5-1 to TRBJ2-1; 11 bases are a match to TRBD2. Germline lookup yields CDR1 SGHRS and CDR2 YFSETQ. J gave up 7 bases and V 3 bases, and 3 bases lay outside the gene matches. This CDR3 is built from 14 residues.

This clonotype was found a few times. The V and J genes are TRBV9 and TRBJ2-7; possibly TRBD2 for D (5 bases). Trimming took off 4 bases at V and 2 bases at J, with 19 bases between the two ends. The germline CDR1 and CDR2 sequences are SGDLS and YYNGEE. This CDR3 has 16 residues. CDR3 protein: CASSRGRSHRTYEQYF. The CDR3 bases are TGTGCCAGCAGCCGGGGAAGGTCCCACCGCACCTACGAGCAGTACTTC.

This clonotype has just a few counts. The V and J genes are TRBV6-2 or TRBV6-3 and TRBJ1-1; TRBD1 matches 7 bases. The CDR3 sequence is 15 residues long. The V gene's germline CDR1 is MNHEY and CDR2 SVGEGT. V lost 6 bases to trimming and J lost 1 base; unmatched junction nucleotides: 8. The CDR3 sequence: CASRPTGLRNTEAFF. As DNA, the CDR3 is TGTGCCAGCAGGCCGACAGGGCTCCGGAACACTGAAGCTTTCTTT.

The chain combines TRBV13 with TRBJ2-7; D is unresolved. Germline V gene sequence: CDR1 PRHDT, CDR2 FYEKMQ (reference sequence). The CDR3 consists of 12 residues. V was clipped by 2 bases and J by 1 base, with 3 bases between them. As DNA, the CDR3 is TGTGCCAGCAGCTTAAAATCCTACGAGCAGTACGTC. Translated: CASSLKSYEQYV.

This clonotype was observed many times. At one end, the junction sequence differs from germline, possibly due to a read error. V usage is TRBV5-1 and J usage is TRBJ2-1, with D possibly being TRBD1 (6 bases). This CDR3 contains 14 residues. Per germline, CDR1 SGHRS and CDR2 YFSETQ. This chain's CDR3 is CASSPRVVKGERFF. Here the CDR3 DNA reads TGCGCCAGCAGCCCGCGAGTCGTGAAGGGGGAGCGGTTCTTC.

The CDR3 spells CSPGGRDTEAFF. DNA for the CDR3: TGCAGTCCAGGGGGGCGAGATACTGAAGCTTTCTTT. The chain recombines TRBV20-1 with TRBJ1-1, with 7 bases aligning to TRBD1. The trim removed 8 bases at V and 5 bases at J, leaving 8 bases unmatched. The CDR3 runs to 12 residues. Germline V gives CDR1 DFQATT, CDR2 SNEGSKA (reference sequence).

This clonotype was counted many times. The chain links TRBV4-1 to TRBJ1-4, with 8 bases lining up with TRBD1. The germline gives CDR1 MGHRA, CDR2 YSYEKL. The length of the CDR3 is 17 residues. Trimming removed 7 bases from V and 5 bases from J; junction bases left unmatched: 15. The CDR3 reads CASTQGAGVSGNEKLFF. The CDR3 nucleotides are TGCGCCAGCACGCAGGGGGCTGGGGTGTCTGGAAATGAAAAACTGTTTTTT.

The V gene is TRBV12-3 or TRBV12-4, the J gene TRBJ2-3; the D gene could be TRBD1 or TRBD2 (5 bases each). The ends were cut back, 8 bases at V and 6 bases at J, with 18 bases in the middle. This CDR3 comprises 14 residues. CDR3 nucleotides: TGTGCCAGCCTAACCGGGACCGGTTTTGATACGCAGTATTTT. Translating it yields CASLTGTGFDTQYF.

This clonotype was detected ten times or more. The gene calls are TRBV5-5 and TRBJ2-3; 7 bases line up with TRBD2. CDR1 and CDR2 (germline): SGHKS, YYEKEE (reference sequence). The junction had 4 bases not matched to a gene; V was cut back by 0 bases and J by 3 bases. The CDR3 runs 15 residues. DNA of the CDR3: TGTGCCAGCAGCTTGGCTTGGGGGGGAACAGATACGCAGTATTTT. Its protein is CASSLAWGGTDTQYF.

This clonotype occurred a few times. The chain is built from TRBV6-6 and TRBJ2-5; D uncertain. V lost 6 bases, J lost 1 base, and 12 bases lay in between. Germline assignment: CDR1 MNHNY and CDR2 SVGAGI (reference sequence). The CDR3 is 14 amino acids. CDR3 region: CASREHLPQETQYF. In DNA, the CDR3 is TGTGCCAGCAGAGAACACTTGCCCCAAGAGACCCAGTACTTC.

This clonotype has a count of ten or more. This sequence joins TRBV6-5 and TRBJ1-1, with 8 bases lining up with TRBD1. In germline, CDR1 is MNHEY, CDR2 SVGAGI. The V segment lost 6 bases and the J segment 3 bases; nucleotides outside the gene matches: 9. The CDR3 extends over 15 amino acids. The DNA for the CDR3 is TGTGCCAGCAGCTGGCGAACAGGGGGGCACACTGAAGCTTTCTTT. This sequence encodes CASSWRTGGHTEAFF.

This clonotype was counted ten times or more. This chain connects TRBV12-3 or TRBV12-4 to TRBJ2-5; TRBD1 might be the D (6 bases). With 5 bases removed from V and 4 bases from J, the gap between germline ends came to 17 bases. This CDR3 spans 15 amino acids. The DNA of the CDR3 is TGTGCCAGCAGTCCGCTGGGGGCCGAGGGAGAGACCCAGTACTTC. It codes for CASSPLGAEGETQYF.

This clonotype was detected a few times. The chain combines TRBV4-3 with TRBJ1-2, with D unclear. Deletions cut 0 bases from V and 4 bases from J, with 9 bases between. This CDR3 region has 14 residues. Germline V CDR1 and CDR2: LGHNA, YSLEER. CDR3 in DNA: TGCGCCAGCAGCCAAGAGTCCGAAACCTATGGCTACACCTTC. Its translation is CASSQESETYGYTF.

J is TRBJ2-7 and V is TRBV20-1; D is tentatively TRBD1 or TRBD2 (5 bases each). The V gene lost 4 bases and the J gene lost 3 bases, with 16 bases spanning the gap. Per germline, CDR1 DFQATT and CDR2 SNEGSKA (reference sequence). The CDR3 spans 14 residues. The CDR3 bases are TGCAGTGCTACACGGGGCCTCTTTGGCTACGAGCAGTACTTC. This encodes CSATRGLFGYEQYF.

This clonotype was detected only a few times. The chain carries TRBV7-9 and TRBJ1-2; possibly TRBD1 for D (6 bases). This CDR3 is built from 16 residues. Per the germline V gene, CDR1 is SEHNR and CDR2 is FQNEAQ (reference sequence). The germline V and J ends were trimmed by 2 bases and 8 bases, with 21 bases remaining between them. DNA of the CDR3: TGTGCCAGCAGCTTACGCACGGGGGCGGACGGGCGGGGCTACACCTTC. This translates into CASSLRTGADGRGYTF.

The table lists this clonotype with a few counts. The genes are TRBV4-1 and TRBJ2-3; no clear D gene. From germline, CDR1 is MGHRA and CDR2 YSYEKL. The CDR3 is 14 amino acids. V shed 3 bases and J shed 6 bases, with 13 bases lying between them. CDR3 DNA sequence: TGCGCCAGCAGCCAGAAGCCAGTGGTCGATACGCAGTATTTT. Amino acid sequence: CASSQKPVVDTQYF.

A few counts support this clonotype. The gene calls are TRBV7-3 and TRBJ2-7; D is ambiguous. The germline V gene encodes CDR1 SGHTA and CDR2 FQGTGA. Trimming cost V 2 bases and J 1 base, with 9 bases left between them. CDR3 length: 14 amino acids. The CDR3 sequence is CASSLSGRSYEQYF. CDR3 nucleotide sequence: TGTGCCAGCAGCTTATCGGGCCGTTCCTACGAGCAGTACTTC.

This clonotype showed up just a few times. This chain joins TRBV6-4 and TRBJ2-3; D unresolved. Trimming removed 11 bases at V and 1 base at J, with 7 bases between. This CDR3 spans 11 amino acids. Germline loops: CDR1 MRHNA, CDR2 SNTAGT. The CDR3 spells CAPPRTDTQYF. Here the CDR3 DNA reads TGTGCCCCACCCCGCACAGATACGCAGTATTTT.

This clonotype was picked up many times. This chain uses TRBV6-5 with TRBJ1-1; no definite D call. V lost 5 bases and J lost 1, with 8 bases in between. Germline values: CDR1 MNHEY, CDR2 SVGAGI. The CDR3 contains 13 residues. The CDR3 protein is CASSVTWNTEAFF. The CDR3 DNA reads TGTGCCAGCAGTGTTACATGGAACACTGAAGCTTTCTTT.

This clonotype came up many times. The CDR3 protein is CASSDRDSETQYF. The DNA of the CDR3 is TGTGCCAGCAGTGACCGGGACAGCGAGACCCAGTACTTC. The genes are TRBV12-3 or TRBV12-4 and TRBJ2-5; 7 bases agree with TRBD1. The V segment lost 5 bases and the J segment 5 bases; nucleotides outside the gene matches: 5. This CDR3 has 13 residues.

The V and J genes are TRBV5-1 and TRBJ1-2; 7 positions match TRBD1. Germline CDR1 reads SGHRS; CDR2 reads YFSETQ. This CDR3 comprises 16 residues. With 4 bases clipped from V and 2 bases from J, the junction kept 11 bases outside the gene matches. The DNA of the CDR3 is TGCGCCAGCAGCCCTGGCAGGGGACAGCCGAACTATGGCTACACCTTC. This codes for CASSPGRGQPNYGYTF.

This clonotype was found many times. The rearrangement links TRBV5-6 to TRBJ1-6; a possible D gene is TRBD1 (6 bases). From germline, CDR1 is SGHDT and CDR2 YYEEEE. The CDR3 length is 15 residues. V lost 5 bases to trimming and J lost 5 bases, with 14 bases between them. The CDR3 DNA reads TGTGCCAGCAGTTACACGGACAGAAATAATTCACCCCTCCACTTT. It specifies CASSYTDRNNSPLHF.

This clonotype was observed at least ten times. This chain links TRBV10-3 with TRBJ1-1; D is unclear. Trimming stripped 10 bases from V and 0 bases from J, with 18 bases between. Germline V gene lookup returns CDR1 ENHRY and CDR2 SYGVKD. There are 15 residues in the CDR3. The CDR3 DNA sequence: TGTGCCACCCAGTGGGAGCGGACGTTGAACACTGAAGCTTTCTTT. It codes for CATQWERTLNTEAFF.

CDR3 in amino acids: CSAEQGGDTEAFF. CDR3 bases: TGCAGTGCTGAACAGGGGGGAGACACTGAAGCTTTCTTT. This chain links TRBV20-1 with TRBJ1-1, with TRBD1 identical over 8 bases. Germline V CDR1 and CDR2: DFQATT, SNEGSKA (reference sequence). The CDR3 covers 13 residues. Germline trimming cut 5 bases from V and 3 bases from J; bases unmatched to any gene: 5.